What follows describes a single TCR beta chain. A read error may account for a junction end that differs from germline. This record comes from a study of CD8 T cells in Susac syndrome. Sequencing of TCR beta was carried out in blood CD8+ and CD4+ T cells. Those who served as multiple sclerosis controls were treatment-naive patients with stable or active relapsing-remitting disease. Negative isolation yielded CD8+ and CD4+ T cells; FACS enriched TEMRA cells. Reverse transcription of roughly 0.5 to 1 ug RNA was carried out with random hexamers. The TCR beta CDR3 was amplified by immunoSEQ multiplex PCR across 54 Vbeta, 13 Jbeta. From the immunoSEQ multiplex PCR reads, TCRdb called clonotypes with MiXCR, one entry per CDR3 protein. The data contain around 130,000 distinct CDR3 sequences, around nine tenths of them singletons. This CDR3 region has 14 residues. Per germline, CDR1 LNHDA and CDR2 SQIVND (reference sequence).

The source is a human donor with multiple sclerosis. The chain recombines TRBV19 with TRBJ2-7; TRBD1 agrees at 7 bases. Sequencing was performed on CD8+ T cells from PBMCs. CDR3 bases: TGTGCCAGTAGAACCGGGACAGCCTCCCACGAGCAGTACTTC. Translation gives CASRTGTASHEQYF.